This is a list of T cell receptor beta chains from one sample in a study of T cell repertoires in cytomegalovirus infection. Antigens for these TCRs are unknown. TCRdb re-analysed the reads in MiXCR, keeping a single row per CDR3 protein. Counted here are about 890,000 distinct CDR3 sequences, roughly 30% occurring once; the ten biggest clones make up about an eighth. Material: cultured CD8+ T cells from PBMCs, obtained from culture after CMV antigen stimulation. These receptors came from a human donor in good health (CMV status not recorded). Some clones in this sample may be carry-over from other donors' samples. CDR3s leave out the opening cysteine and the closing phenylalanine or tryptophan. Fields, in order: CDR3 protein, J gene, V gene.

cdr3_aa: ASSLLGQSYGYT
j_call: TRBJ1-2
v_call: TRBV7-4

cdr3_aa: ASSQMSDQPQH
j_call: TRBJ1-5
v_call: TRBV7-9

cdr3_aa: ASSGGGGHYGYT
j_call: TRBJ1-2
v_call: TRBV7-8

cdr3_aa: ASSVRYSGGQETQY
j_call: TRBJ2-5
v_call: TRBV25-1

cdr3_aa: ASTPGEGVEKLF
j_call: TRBJ1-4
v_call: TRBV9

cdr3_aa: ASSKGAGEAF
j_call: TRBJ1-1
v_call: TRBV13

cdr3_aa: ASSPGLGGTKNIQY
j_call: TRBJ2-4
v_call: TRBV7-3

cdr3_aa: ASSAGTGSAYNEQF
j_call: TRBJ2-1
v_call: TRBV9

cdr3_aa: ASSLVGSGVGDTQY
j_call: TRBJ2-3
v_call: TRBV7-8

cdr3_aa: ASSWRAAGELF
j_call: TRBJ2-2
v_call: TRBV19

cdr3_aa: ATSRDLGTNTEAF
j_call: TRBJ1-1
v_call: TRBV15

cdr3_aa: ASSPALSTDTQY
j_call: TRBJ2-3
v_call: TRBV12-3/TRBV12-4

cdr3_aa: ASAAVWGTDTEAF
j_call: TRBJ1-1
v_call: TRBV4-1

cdr3_aa: ASSLGWRRLYGYT
j_call: TRBJ1-2
v_call: TRBV12-3/TRBV12-4

cdr3_aa: ASRPPGLNQPQH
j_call: TRBJ1-5
v_call: TRBV12-3/TRBV12-4

cdr3_aa: ASSLKIGTGGDNGYT
j_call: TRBJ1-2
v_call: TRBV7-6

cdr3_aa: ASSYLADETQY
j_call: TRBJ2-5
v_call: TRBV6-5

cdr3_aa: ASRRGDTQY
j_call: TRBJ2-3
v_call: TRBV12-3/TRBV12-4

cdr3_aa: ASSPGLAETQY
j_call: TRBJ2-3
v_call: TRBV28

cdr3_aa: ASSPQRGPDEQF
j_call: TRBJ2-1
v_call: TRBV9

cdr3_aa: ASSSPDRRAEAF
j_call: TRBJ1-1
v_call: TRBV5-4

cdr3_aa: ATSPQPQH
j_call: TRBJ1-5
v_call: TRBV6-1